The text below deals with one T cell receptor beta chain. The antigen is not known. This sample is drawn from a study of cytotoxic CD8 clonotypes in ibrutinib-treated CLL. About the research overall: The group held 11 relapsed/refractory and 15 treatment-naive patients, with roughly 17 IGHV unmutated. With a range of 6 to 36, the median treatment time before response samples were taken was more than 10 months.

The repertoire was sequenced with immunoSEQ multiplex PCR; TCRdb's copy has only in-frame clones and lacks some. The repertoire holds more than 60,000 clones, with less than 85% as singletons. Study-wide results and limits: Under therapy, public clonotypes either contracted or stayed stable, and they were uncommon. T-cell clonality at baseline went above that of age-matched healthy donors and rose and fell with circulating CD8+ T-cell counts.

The germline gives CDR1 MDHEN, CDR2 SYDVKM. The CDR3 extends over 16 amino acids. Trimming left V 4 bases short and J 2 bases short, with 18 bases between. The rearrangement joins TRBV28 to TRBJ2-7; maybe TRBD1 (6 bases). The specimen was PBMCs, collected after 24 months of ibrutinib treatment. The sequence was obtained from a human donor with chronic lymphocytic leukemia. The chain's CDR3 is CASSSTDSHPAYEQYF. CDR3 nucleotide sequence: TGTGCCAGCAGTTCGACGGACAGCCATCCTGCCTACGAGCAGTACTTC.